The TCR beta chain under discussion was sequenced for a study of T cell repertoires in cytomegalovirus infection. Across the whole study: CMV epitopes, recently identified HLA-C-restricted and well-studied HLA-B-restricted, were used. Indicated by public TCR beta signatures were CMV infection and matching HLA type. Findings and caveats of the study: Summed frequency of public TCR beta families distinguished CMV carriers with the relevant HLA. The ex vivo response was dominated by HLA-C-restricted CMV-specific TCR beta clonotypes.

Comments on this clonotype: As yet, its antigen is unknown.

There are 14 residues in the CDR3. The germline V gene encodes CDR1 LNHDA and CDR2 SQIVND (reference sequence). With 3 bases removed from V and 9 bases from J, the gap between germline ends came to 15 bases. Each CDR3 protein is one row after TCRdb ran MiXCR on the reads. Of about 310,000 distinct CDR3 sequences listed, around a quarter were seen once; the top ten hold about 14%. The chain joins TRBV19 to TRBJ2-1; D possibly corresponds to TRBD1 (5 bases). This specimen was cultured PBMCs, taken from culture after CMV antigen stimulation. This receptor was obtained from a human donor in good health (CMV status not recorded). Some clones in this sample may be carry-over from other donors' samples. The CDR3 DNA follows: TGTGCCAGTAGTATCGTCTCAGACAGTATTGAGCAGTTCTTC. This codes for CASSIVSDSIEQFF. Combining the CDR3 with reference TRBV19 and TRBJ2-1 gives the whole variable domain DGGITQSPKYLFRKEGQNVTLSCEQNLNHDAMYWYRQDPGQGLRLIYYSQIVNDFQKGDIAEGYSVSREKKESFPLTVTSAQKNPTAFYLCASSIVSDSIEQFFGPGTRLTVL.